This TCR beta chain is drawn from a study of OX40 agonist ivuxolimab in advanced cancers. Study as a whole: Therapy given before enrollment (anti-PD-1, anti-PD-L1 or anti-CTLA-4) was allowed, and 40% had some.

The germline V gene has CDR1 SQVTM and CDR2 ANQGSEA. J gave up 2 bases and V 6 bases, and 8 bases lay outside the gene matches. The CDR3 totals 14 residues. Study-level points and caveats: Average numbers of expanded clones were greater in CD8+ T cells than in CD4+.

This clone is a singleton in its sample. Its antigen remains unidentified. TCRdb's copy holds only in-frame clones and misses some; the assay was immunoSEQ multiplex PCR. The repertoire has 70,000 or so clones, over 65% of them found once; the top ten carry about 5.9%. The chain joins TRBV29-1 to TRBJ1-1; 8 bases align to TRBD1. The sample was CD4+ or CD8+ T cells sorted from blood, taken in a trial of the OX40 agonist ivuxolimab. This TCR came from an adult with an advanced solid tumor such as melanoma, head and neck, liver or kidney cancer. Here the CDR3 reads CSVLRDRTNTEAFF. CDR3 sequence (DNA): TGCAGCGTCCTCCGGGACAGGACTAACACTGAAGCTTTCTTT.